This T cell receptor beta chain comes out of a study of tumor and adjacent non-tumor tissue in lung cancer. Study-wide findings and caveats: Top 100 clones took a larger repertoire share in normal lung. Higher tumor TCR diversity was associated with shorter survival.

No cell sorting was done before RNA was extracted from the tissue. Donors were chemotherapy-naive, newly diagnosed lung cancer surgical patients in China, August–late 2014. The CDR3 covers 16 residues. The germline V gene encodes CDR1 DFQATT and CDR2 SNEGSKA (reference sequence). The V and J ends lost 0 bases and 0 bases respectively, with 12 bases between them. A modified ARM-PCR protocol with three rounds of nested PCR amplified TCRbeta. TCRdb reanalysed the multiplex PCR reads using MiXCR and keeps one entry per CDR3 protein. In the table there are about 200,000 distinct CDR3 sequences, 71% of which are singletons. This clonotype appeared many times. The target antigen is unknown.

The chain links TRBV20-1 to TRBJ2-1, with a weak D call TRBD2 (6 bases). The sequence was collected from a man in his fifties or sixties with non-small cell lung cancer. The specimen was lung tumor tissue. As DNA, the CDR3 is TGCAGTGCTAGAGACCCGGGAGCCAGCTCCTACAATGAGCAGTTCTTC. This translates into CSARDPGASSYNEQFF.